This T cell receptor (beta chain) was recovered during a study of control samples from healthy donors and cancer patients. V was shortened by 4 bases and J by 2 bases, with 10 bases between the two germline ends. CDR1 is SGHDT and CDR2 is YYEEEE in the germline V gene. The CDR3 sequence is 14 residues long. Sequencing was performed with immunoSEQ multiplex PCR; in TCRdb, only in-frame clones are kept and a portion is missing. The sample contains under 90,000 clones, 85% to 95% of which appear only once. This clonotype was obtained from a woman in her fifties or sixties in good health. Input material: blood. The rearrangement links TRBV5-6 to TRBJ1-3, with a weak D call TRBD1 (5 bases). CDR3 sequence: CASSAGGPGNTIYF. In nucleotides, the CDR3 is TGTGCCAGCAGCGCGGGGGGTCCTGGAAACACCATATATTTT. The full variable domain, its missing parts supplied by reference TRBV5-6 and TRBJ1-3, is DAGVTQSPTHLIKTRGQQVTLRCSPKSGHDTVSWYQQALGQGPQFIFQYYEEEERQRGNFPDRFSGHQFPNYSSELNVNALLLGDSALYLCASSAGGPGNTIYFGEGSWLTVV.